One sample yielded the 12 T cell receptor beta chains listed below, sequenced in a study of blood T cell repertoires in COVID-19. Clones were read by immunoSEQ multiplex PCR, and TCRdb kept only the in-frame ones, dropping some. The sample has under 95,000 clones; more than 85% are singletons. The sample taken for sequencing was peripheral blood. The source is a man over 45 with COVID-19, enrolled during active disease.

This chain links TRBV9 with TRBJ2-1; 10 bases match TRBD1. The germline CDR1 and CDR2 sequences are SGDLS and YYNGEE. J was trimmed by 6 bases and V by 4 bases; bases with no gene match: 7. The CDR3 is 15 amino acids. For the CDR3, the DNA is TGTGCCAGCAGCCCCGGGACAGGGGTCATCAATGAGCAGTTCTTC. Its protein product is CASSPGTGVINEQFF.

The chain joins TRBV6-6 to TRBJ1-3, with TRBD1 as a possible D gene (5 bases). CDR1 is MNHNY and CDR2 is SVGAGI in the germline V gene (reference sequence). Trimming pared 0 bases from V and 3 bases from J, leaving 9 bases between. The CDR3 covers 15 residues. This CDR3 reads CASSYSTERGNTIYF. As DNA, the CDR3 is TGTGCCAGCAGTTACTCGACAGAGCGTGGAAACACCATATATTTT.

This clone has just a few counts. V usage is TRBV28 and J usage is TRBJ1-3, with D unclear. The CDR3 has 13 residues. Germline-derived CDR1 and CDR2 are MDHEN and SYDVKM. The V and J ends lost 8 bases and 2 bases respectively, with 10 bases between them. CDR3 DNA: TGTGCCAGCGTCGAGCCCGCTGGAAACACCATATATTTT. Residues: CASVEPAGNTIYF.

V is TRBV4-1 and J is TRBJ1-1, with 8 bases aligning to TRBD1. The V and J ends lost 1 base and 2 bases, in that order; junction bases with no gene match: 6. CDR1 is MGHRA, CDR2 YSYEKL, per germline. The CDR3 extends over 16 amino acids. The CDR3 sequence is CASSQVRQGANTEAFF. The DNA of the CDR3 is TGCGCCAGCAGCCAAGTTCGGCAGGGGGCAAACACTGAAGCTTTCTTT.

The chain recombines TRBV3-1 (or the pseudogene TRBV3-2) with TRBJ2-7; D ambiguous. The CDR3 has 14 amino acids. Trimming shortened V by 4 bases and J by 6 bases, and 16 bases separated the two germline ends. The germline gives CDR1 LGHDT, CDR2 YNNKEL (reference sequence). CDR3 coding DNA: TGTGCCAGCAGCCCAACTTTGGAGTCGTCCGAGCAGTACTTC. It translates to CASSPTLESSEQYF.

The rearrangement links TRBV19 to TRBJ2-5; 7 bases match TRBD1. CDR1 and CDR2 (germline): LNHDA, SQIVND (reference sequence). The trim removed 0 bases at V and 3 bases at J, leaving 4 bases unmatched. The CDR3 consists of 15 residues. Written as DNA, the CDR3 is TGTGCCAGTAGTATAGAATGGACAGGCAAAGAGACCCAGTACTTC. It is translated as CASSIEWTGKETQYF.

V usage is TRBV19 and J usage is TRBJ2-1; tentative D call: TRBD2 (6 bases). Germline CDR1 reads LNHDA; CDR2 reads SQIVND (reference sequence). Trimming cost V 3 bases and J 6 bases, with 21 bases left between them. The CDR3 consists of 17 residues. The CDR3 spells CASSILSVGSRGNEQFF. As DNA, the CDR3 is TGTGCCAGTAGTATTCTATCCGTCGGGAGTCGGGGCAATGAGCAGTTCTTC.

The CDR3 is CASSLVPGATEAFF. In nucleotides, the CDR3 is TGCGCCAGCAGCTTGGTACCAGGGGCAACTGAAGCTTTCTTT. The chain combines TRBV5-1 with TRBJ1-1; maybe TRBD1 (6 bases). Trimming removed 0 bases at V and 5 bases at J, with 11 bases between. Germline V gene sequence: CDR1 SGHRS, CDR2 YFSETQ. There are 14 residues in the CDR3.

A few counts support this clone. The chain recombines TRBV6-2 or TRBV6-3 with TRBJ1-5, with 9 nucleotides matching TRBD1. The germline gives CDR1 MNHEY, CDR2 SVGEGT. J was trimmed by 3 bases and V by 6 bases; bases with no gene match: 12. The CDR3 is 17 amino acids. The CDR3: CASSPAWTGAPNQPQHF. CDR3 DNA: TGTGCCAGCAGCCCTGCTTGGACAGGGGCTCCCAATCAGCCCCAGCATTTT.

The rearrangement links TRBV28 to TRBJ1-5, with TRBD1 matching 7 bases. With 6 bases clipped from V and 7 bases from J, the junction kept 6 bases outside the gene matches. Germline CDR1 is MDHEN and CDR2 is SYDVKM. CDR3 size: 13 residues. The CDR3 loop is CASSPNRGQPQHF. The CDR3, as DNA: TGTGCCAGCAGCCCGAACAGGGGCCAGCCCCAGCATTTT.

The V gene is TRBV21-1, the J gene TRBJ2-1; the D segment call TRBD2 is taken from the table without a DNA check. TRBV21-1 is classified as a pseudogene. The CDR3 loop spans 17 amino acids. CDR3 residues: CASSKGVSGAPVDEQFF. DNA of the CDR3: TGTGCCAGCAGCAAAGGGGTTAGCGGGGCCCCGGTAGATGAGCAGTTCTTC.

The CDR3 nucleotides are TGTGCCAGCAGCTACCAACAGGGGAACTATGGCTACACCTTC. Its protein is CASSYQQGNYGYTF. The chain has TRBV7-2 and TRBJ1-2, with 7 nucleotides matching TRBD1. Germline V gives CDR1 SGHTA, CDR2 FQGNSA. This CDR3 spans 14 amino acids. V shed 4 bases and J 2 bases; nucleotides not matched to a gene: 4.